This T cell receptor beta chain was sequenced for a study of T cells in Graves' hyperthyroidism and ophthalmopathy. Points from the study as a whole: Blood also held most thyroid clonotypes expanded beyond 0.001.

What was amplified from RNA transcripts were TCR beta CDR3 regions. The HTBI primer set drove a first-round RT-PCR of the TCR CDR3. TCRdb re-called the multiplex PCR reads through MiXCR, storing one row per CDR3 protein. Here the sample spans 610,000 or so distinct CDR3 sequences, about 43% being singletons. Germline V gene lookup returns CDR1 SQVTM and CDR2 ANQGSEA. V gave up 6 bases and J gave up 0 bases, with 15 bases separating them. The CDR3 consists of 14 residues. This clonotype appeared a single time. Its antigen is currently unknown. The material sequenced was peripheral blood or thyroid tissue (not recorded which). The V call is TRBV29-1, the J call TRBJ2-7; no clear D. The sequence was obtained from a woman younger than 30 with Graves' hyperthyroidism. CDR3 nucleotide sequence: TGCAGCGTGAGTGGGCCGGGCGGCTCCTACGAGCAGTACTTC. Translation: CSVSGPGGSYEQYF.